The source of this T cell receptor beta chain is a study of blood T cell repertoires in COVID-19. Study background: The origin of the acute and convalescent COVID-19 samples was the United States, Italy and Spain. The cDNA or gDNA used as material had been derived from T cells, B-cell-depleted T cells, or PBMCs.

CDR3 length equals 13 residues. The junction had 4 bases not matched to a gene; V was cut back by 6 bases and J by 4 bases. Enrolled during active infection, Seattle patients were then followed longitudinally. Some clones are missing from TCRdb's copy, which holds only in-frame ones; the method was immunoSEQ multiplex PCR. Here the sample spans approximately 250,000 clones, roughly 85% being singletons. This chain joins TRBV12-3 or TRBV12-4 and TRBJ1-2; 8 bases are shared with TRBD1. The origin of this receptor is a man aged 50 or older with COVID-19, enrolled during active disease. Sequencing was performed on peripheral blood. The CDR3 DNA reads as TGTGCCAGCAGCCAGACAGGGGTCTATGGCTACACCTTC. Its translation: CASSQTGVYGYTF.